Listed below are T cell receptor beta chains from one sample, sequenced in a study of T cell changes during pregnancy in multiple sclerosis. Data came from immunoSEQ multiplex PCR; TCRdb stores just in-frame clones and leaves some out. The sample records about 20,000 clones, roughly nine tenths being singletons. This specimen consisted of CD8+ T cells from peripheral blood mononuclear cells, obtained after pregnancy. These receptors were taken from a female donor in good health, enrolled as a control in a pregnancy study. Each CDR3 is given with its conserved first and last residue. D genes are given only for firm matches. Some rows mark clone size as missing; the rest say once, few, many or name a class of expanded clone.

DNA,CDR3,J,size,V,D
TGTGCCGTACAGGATGGGTACAATGAGCAGTTCTTC,CAVQDGYNEQFF,TRBJ2-1,NA,TRBV2,NA
TGTGCGAGTCTGGCAGGCAACTATGGCTACACCTTC,CASLAGNYGYTF,TRBJ1-2,NA,TRBV19,NA
TGCGCCAGCAGCGTCCGGGACAGCGGATCCTACGAGCAGTACTTC,CASSVRDSGSYEQYF,TRBJ2-7,NA,TRBV5-1,TRBD1
TGTGCCATCAGTGAGACAGGGGGCCCTGAGACCCAGTACTTC,CAISETGGPETQYF,TRBJ2-5,NA,TRBV10-3,TRBD1
TGTGCCAGCAGTTTCCCCGGGGATACGCAGTATTTT,CASSFPGDTQYF,TRBJ2-3,once,TRBV27,NA
TGCGCCAGCAGCCAAGATCGGAGAGAGACCCAGTACTTC,CASSQDRRETQYF,TRBJ2-5,NA,TRBV4-3,NA
TGTGCCAGCGGCCGGGACACTCCACTCCCTCAGCCCCAGCATTTT,CASGRDTPLPQPQHF,TRBJ1-5,once,TRBV6-1,NA
TGTGCCAGCAGTCGACCGAGCGATTTACACCTTCACGCTTTCTTT,CASSRPSDLHLHAFF,TRBJ1-1,NA,TRBV2,NA
TGTGCCAGCAGCCACCTTCCGCCGGACTATGGCTACACCTTC,CASSHLPPDYGYTF,TRBJ1-2,NA,TRBV6-5,NA
TGTGCCAGCAGTGAAGGGGGCACATCTAGCACAGATACGCAGTATTTT,CASSEGGTSSTDTQYF,TRBJ2-3,NA,TRBV2,NA
TGTGCCAGCAGCGTAGGTGAGGGAGGGACTGGCTACACCTTC,CASSVGEGGTGYTF,TRBJ1-2,NA,TRBV9,NA